The 32 T cell receptor beta chains given below trace back to one sample, sequenced in a study of identical twins. From the 5' RACE reads, TCRdb called clonotypes with MiXCR, one entry per CDR3 protein. The repertoire has some 760,000 distinct CDR3 sequences, 18% of them found once; the top ten carry about 12%. The same specimen was also included in a second study, on T cells expressing NK-cell markers.

Input material: PBMCs. Receptors originate from a woman aged 18-29 years in good health.

The rearrangement joins TRBV20-1 to TRBJ2-1, with no clear D. Trimming took off 2 bases at V and 2 bases at J, with 10 bases between the two ends. The CDR3 is made up of 14 amino acids. The germline V gene has CDR1 DFQATT and CDR2 SNEGSKA (reference sequence). In nucleotides, the CDR3 is TGCAGTGCTAGACAAACTGCAGCCTACAATGAGCAGTTCTTC. Protein product: CSARQTAAYNEQFF.

The rearrangement joins TRBV20-1 to TRBJ1-4, with D tentatively TRBD1 (5 bases). The CDR3 consists of 11 residues. V lost 1 base to trimming and J lost 13 bases, with 10 bases between them. In germline, CDR1 is DFQATT, CDR2 SNEGSKA (reference sequence). CDR3 in DNA: TGCAGTGCTAGAGTGGAGGGGACACTGTTTTTT. Protein: CSARVEGTLFF.

This chain uses TRBV6-5 with TRBJ2-7, with D hard to call. In germline, CDR1 is MNHEY, CDR2 SVGAGI. This CDR3 contains 13 residues. V lost 2 bases and J lost 5, with 10 bases in between. The CDR3 spells CASSYDPLDEQYF. CDR3 DNA: TGTGCCAGCAGTTACGACCCGTTGGACGAGCAGTACTTC.

V and J are TRBV14 and TRBJ2-1; no firm D call. The CDR3 is made up of 16 amino acids. V lost 6 bases to trimming and J lost 6 bases, with 21 bases between them. Germline-derived CDR1 and CDR2 are SGHDN and FVKESK. Here the CDR3 reads CASSHLVGSRSNEQFF. In DNA, the CDR3 is TGTGCCAGCAGTCACCTCGTAGGATCGAGGTCCAATGAGCAGTTCTTC.

The chain links TRBV15 to TRBJ2-2; D is uncertain. Germline V gives CDR1 LNHNV, CDR2 YYDKDF (reference sequence). V lost 4 bases and J lost 2, with 11 bases in between. The CDR3 sequence is 15 residues long. This CDR3 reads CATSTRGANTGELFF. CDR3 sequence (DNA): TGTGCCACCAGCACCCGAGGCGCCAACACCGGGGAGCTGTTTTTT.

This chain joins TRBV20-1 and TRBJ2-7; either TRBD1 or TRBD2 may fit D (5 bases each). The CDR3 totals 13 residues. Trimming stripped 2 bases from V and 6 bases from J, with 14 bases between. CDR1 DFQATT and CDR2 SNEGSKA come from the germline V gene (reference sequence). The CDR3 protein is CSARTTDGAEQYF. DNA of the CDR3: TGCAGTGCTAGAACGACAGACGGGGCCGAGCAGTACTTC.

The genes are TRBV20-1 and TRBJ2-5; D might be TRBD2 (5 bases). The germline V gene has CDR1 DFQATT and CDR2 SNEGSKA (reference sequence). Between the trimmed V and J ends, which lost 4 bases and 2 bases, there was a span of 11 bases. The CDR3 contains 13 residues. Here the CDR3 reads CSATGMSQETQYF. The CDR3 DNA reads TGCAGTGCTACGGGGATGTCGCAAGAGACCCAGTACTTC.

The chain employs TRBV13 and TRBJ2-1, with a weak D call TRBD2 (6 bases). The CDR3 is 14 residues long. Germline V gene data show CDR1 as PRHDT and CDR2 as FYEKMQ (reference sequence). The ends were cut back, 10 bases at V and 5 bases at J, with 18 bases in the middle. The CDR3 DNA follows: TGTGCCACTATCCGGCAAGCGGGCGACAATGAGCAGTTCTTC. This codes for CATIRQAGDNEQFF.

The V and J genes are TRBV12-5 and TRBJ2-7; the D gene is possibly TRBD2 (7 bases). Germline V gene data show CDR1 as LGHNT and CDR2 as FRNRAP. V was clipped by 3 bases and J by 3 bases, with 9 bases between them. This CDR3 comprises 13 residues. CDR3 sequence: CASGFGGLYEQYF. In DNA, the CDR3 is TGTGCTAGTGGTTTCGGGGGGCTCTACGAGCAGTACTTC.

This clonotype occurred a few times. The chain employs TRBV6-1 and TRBJ1-1, with TRBD1 identical over 9 bases. Germline trimming cut 8 bases from V and 5 bases from J; bases unmatched to any gene: 18. The CDR3 spans 17 residues. Per the germline V gene, CDR1 is MNHNS and CDR2 is SASEGT. The chain's CDR3 is CASRQITGGAGRTEAFF. CDR3 nucleotide sequence: TGTGCCAGCCGCCAAATTACAGGGGGCGCGGGTAGAACTGAAGCTTTCTTT.

This clonotype was detected a few times. V usage is TRBV10-3 and J usage is TRBJ2-7; tentative D call: TRBD1 (6 bases). V was clipped by 4 bases and J by 0 bases, with 10 bases between them. The CDR3 totals 14 residues. Germline lookup yields CDR1 ENHRY and CDR2 SYGVKD. In DNA, the CDR3 is TGTGCCATCAGTGGCGCAGGGGACTCCTACGAGCAGTACTTC. Protein: CAISGAGDSYEQYF.

This clonotype was counted between two and nine times. The rearrangement uses TRBV3-1 and TRBJ2-7; D ambiguous. V lost 3 bases and J lost 7, with 7 bases in between. This CDR3 contains 11 residues. Germline CDR1 is LGHDT and CDR2 is YNNKEL (reference sequence). The CDR3 DNA sequence: TGTGCCAGCAGCCATACGCAAGAGCAGTACTTC. Protein sequence: CASSHTQEQYF.

This clonotype has more than one count but fewer than ten. The gene calls are TRBV7-8 and TRBJ2-1; 8 nucleotides line up with TRBD2. Trimming removed 5 bases from V and 7 bases from J; junction bases left unmatched: 10. The CDR3 length is 15 residues. From germline, CDR1 is SGHVS and CDR2 FQNEAQ. The CDR3 spells CASSRKRELANEQFF. The CDR3 nucleotides read TGTGCCAGCAGCCGAAAGCGGGAGCTCGCAAATGAGCAGTTCTTC.

V is TRBV6-1 and J is TRBJ2-3, with D possibly TRBD2 on 7 matching bases. Trimming left V 5 bases short and J 0 bases short, with 12 bases between. CDR3 length: 15 residues. In germline, CDR1 is MNHNS, CDR2 SASEGT. CDR3 coding DNA: TGTGCCAGCAGTATAGGGGGGGCTAGCACAGATACGCAGTATTTT. This gives the protein CASSIGGASTDTQYF.

This clonotype was found a few times. This may stem from a read error, because a much larger clone lies one nucleotide away. The V call is TRBV7-3, the J call TRBJ1-1; tentative D call: TRBD1 (6 bases). V was clipped by 5 bases and J by 0 bases, with 10 bases between them. This CDR3 region has 14 residues. Germline CDR1 SGHTA, CDR2 FQGTGA. CDR3 protein: CASSRDTMNTEAFF. CDR3 coding DNA: TGTGCCAGCAGCCGGGACACCATGAACACTGAAGCTTTCTTT.

The table lists this clonotype with a few counts. This chain joins TRBV6-5 and TRBJ2-1; 11 nucleotides match TRBD2. The CDR3 extends over 16 amino acids. Trimming took 6 bases from V and 7 from J; bases not matched to a gene: 11. In germline, CDR1 is MNHEY, CDR2 SVGAGI. CDR3 DNA sequence: TGTGCCAGCAGGTACGCTCCGGGACTAGCGGCTAATGAGCAGTTCTTC. Translated: CASRYAPGLAANEQFF.

This clonotype came up many times. The CDR3 here is CAIRSTGNTEAFF. The CDR3 coding sequence is TGTGCCATCAGGTCGACTGGGAACACTGAAGCTTTCTTT. The chain combines TRBV10-3 with TRBJ1-1; D gene uncertain. Germline lookup yields CDR1 ENHRY and CDR2 SYGVKD. This CDR3 is built from 13 residues. Trimming took 6 bases from V and 1 from J, leaving 9 bases between them.

The genes are TRBV29-1 and TRBJ1-2, with D maybe TRBD1 (5 bases). V was pared by 4 bases and J by 6 bases, with 6 bases between. Germline V gene sequence: CDR1 SQVTM, CDR2 ANQGSEA. The CDR3 loop spans 10 amino acids. CDR3 amino acids: CSVAGDGYTF. DNA of the CDR3: TGCAGCGTTGCGGGGGATGGCTACACCTTC.

V and J are TRBV12-3 or TRBV12-4 and TRBJ2-1; 11 bases fit TRBD2. This CDR3 comprises 15 residues. The J segment lost 6 bases and the V segment lost 4 bases, leaving 5 bases of the junction unmatched. DNA of the CDR3: TGTGCCAGCAGTTCCGCTAGCGGGAGGCTCAATGAGCAGTTCTTC. Protein product: CASSSASGRLNEQFF.

This clonotype came up once. The chain recombines TRBV2 with TRBJ2-2; a possible D gene is TRBD2 (6 bases). V dropped 8 bases and J dropped 6 bases, with 19 bases sitting between them. Germline V gene sequence: CDR1 SNHLY, CDR2 FYNNEI. This CDR3 contains 15 residues. The CDR3 loop is CASGAGLSGAGELFF. The CDR3 DNA reads TGTGCCAGCGGCGCTGGACTATCTGGCGCCGGGGAGCTGTTTTTT.

In DNA, the CDR3 is TGCAGCGTTGATTTGGGACGCACAGATACGCAGTATTTT. This translates into CSVDLGRTDTQYF. J is TRBJ2-3 and V is TRBV29-1; TRBD1 or TRBD2 may be the D gene (5 bases each). V lost 3 bases and J 1 base, leaving 8 bases between the germline ends. The CDR3 consists of 13 residues. Per germline, CDR1 SQVTM and CDR2 ANQGSEA.

The chain recombines TRBV20-1 with TRBJ2-1; D call uncertain. The germline gives CDR1 DFQATT, CDR2 SNEGSKA (reference sequence). CDR3 length: 13 residues. Trimming left V 3 bases short and J 2 bases short, with 8 bases between. CDR3 DNA sequence: TGCAGTGCTAGGGACCAGCCCTACAATGAGCAGTTCTTC. Residues: CSARDQPYNEQFF.

This clonotype has more than one count but fewer than ten. The rearrangement links TRBV14 to TRBJ2-3; weak D call: TRBD2 (5 bases). The germline CDR1 and CDR2 sequences are SGHDN and FVKESK. V lost 0 bases and J 5 bases, leaving 6 bases between the germline ends. The CDR3 totals 13 residues. The CDR3, as DNA: TGTGCCAGCAGCCAAGACGGGGTAGATACGCAGTATTTT. Its translation is CASSQDGVDTQYF. The variable domain in full, with the rest retrieved from reference TRBV14 and TRBJ2-3, is EAGVTQFPSHSVIEKGQTVTLRCDPISGHDNLYWYRRVMGKEIKFLLHFVKESKQDESGMPNNRFLAERTGGTYSTLKVQPAELEDSGVYFCASSQDGVDTQYFGPGTRLTVL.

This clonotype was counted a few times. The CDR3, as DNA: TGCAGCGTTGAAGGTGCAGGTTCGAGCACTGAAGCTTTCTTT. Its translation: CSVEGAGSSTEAFF. The genes are TRBV29-1 and TRBJ1-1; D is ambiguous. Per germline, CDR1 SQVTM and CDR2 ANQGSEA. CDR3 length equals 14 residues. The V end was cut by 1 base, the J end by 4 bases, with 13 bases between.

This clonotype was seen a few times. The chain recombines TRBV12-3 or TRBV12-4 with TRBJ2-3; no clear D. Trimming removed 4 bases from V and 2 bases from J, with 10 bases in between. This CDR3 contains 14 residues. The chain's CDR3 is CASSYRPHTDTQYF. Written as DNA, the CDR3 is TGTGCCAGCAGTTATAGGCCCCACACAGATACGCAGTATTTT.

The chain carries TRBV20-1 and TRBJ2-4, with 9 positions matching TRBD2. CDR1 is DFQATT and CDR2 is SNEGSKA in the germline V gene (reference sequence). Trimming at V came to 1 base and at J to 1 base, leaving 2 bases not matched to a gene. This CDR3 spans 15 amino acids. CDR3: CSARASGGAKNIQYF. The CDR3 DNA reads TGCAGTGCTAGAGCGAGCGGGGGGGCCAAAAACATTCAGTACTTC.

The sample holds many counts of this clonotype. The J gene is TRBJ2-3, the V gene TRBV12-3 or TRBV12-4; D is uncertain. This CDR3 has 13 residues. V was shortened by 2 bases and J by 4 bases, with 7 bases between the two germline ends. The CDR3 nucleotides read TGTGCCAGCAGTTTAAGTGGTCCAGATACGCAGTATTTT. Amino acid sequence: CASSLSGPDTQYF.

This clonotype was counted a few times. The V and J genes are TRBV10-3 and TRBJ2-7; the match to TRBD2 covers 7 bases. Germline V CDR1 and CDR2: ENHRY, SYGVKD. With V trimmed by 8 bases and J by 4 bases, 5 bases remained unmatched. The CDR3 length is 12 residues. CDR3 nucleotides: TGTGCCATCGGCGGGAGTACTTACGAGCAGTACTTC. Protein sequence: CAIGGSTYEQYF.

J is TRBJ2-7 and V is TRBV12-3 or TRBV12-4; a possible D gene is TRBD1 (6 bases). V lost 5 bases and J lost 1, with 12 bases in between. CDR3 length: 14 amino acids. Here the CDR3 reads CASSQQGVSYEQYF. CDR3 bases: TGTGCCAGCAGTCAACAGGGAGTTTCCTACGAGCAGTACTTC.

The chain employs TRBV4-3 and TRBJ1-2; D remains unclear. Germline CDR1 LGHNA, CDR2 YSLEER. Trimming stripped 2 bases from V and 2 bases from J, with 6 bases between. This CDR3 contains 13 residues. The CDR3 spells CASSQNINYGYTF. CDR3 sequence (DNA): TGCGCCAGCAGCCAAAACATCAACTATGGCTACACCTTC.

This chain links TRBV7-9 with TRBJ2-7; 7 nucleotides agree with TRBD1. The V segment lost 6 bases and the J segment 6 bases; nucleotides outside the gene matches: 11. CDR1 and CDR2 (germline): SEHNR, FQNEAQ (reference sequence). The CDR3 is 14 residues long. CDR3 coding DNA: TGTGCCAGCAGTTTAAACAGGGGATGGAGCGAGCAGTACTTC. Amino acids: CASSLNRGWSEQYF.

This clonotype was counted a few times. The chain links TRBV29-1 to TRBJ1-2, with no clear D. Deletions cut 7 bases from V and 2 bases from J, with 17 bases between. Germline CDR1 and CDR2: SQVTM and ANQGSEA. The length of the CDR3 is 14 residues. The CDR3 region is CSALPRGGNYGYTF. CDR3 coding DNA: TGCAGCGCTCTACCTCGAGGAGGGAACTATGGCTACACCTTC. The full variable domain, in which reference TRBV29-1 and TRBJ1-2 provide the parts outside the CDR3, is SAVISQKPSRDICQRGTSLTIQCQVDSQVTMMFWYRQQPGQSLTLIATANQGSEATYESGFVIDKFPISRPNLTFSTLTVSNMSPEDSSIYLCSALPRGGNYGYTFGSGTRLTVV.